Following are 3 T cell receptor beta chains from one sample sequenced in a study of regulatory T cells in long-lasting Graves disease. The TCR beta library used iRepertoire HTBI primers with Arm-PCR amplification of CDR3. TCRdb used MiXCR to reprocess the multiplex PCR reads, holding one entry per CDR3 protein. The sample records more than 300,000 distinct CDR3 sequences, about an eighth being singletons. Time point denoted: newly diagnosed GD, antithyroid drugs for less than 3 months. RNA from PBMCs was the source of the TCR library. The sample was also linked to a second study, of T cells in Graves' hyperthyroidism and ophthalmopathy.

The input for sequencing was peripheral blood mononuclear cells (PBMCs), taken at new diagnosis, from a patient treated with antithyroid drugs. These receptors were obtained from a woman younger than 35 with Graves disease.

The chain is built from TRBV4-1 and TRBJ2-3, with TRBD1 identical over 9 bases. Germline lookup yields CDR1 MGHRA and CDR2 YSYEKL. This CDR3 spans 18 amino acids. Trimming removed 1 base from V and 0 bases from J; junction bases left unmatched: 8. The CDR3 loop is CASSQVADRGDSTDTQYF. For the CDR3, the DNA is TGCGCCAGCAGCCAAGTTGCGGACAGGGGAGATAGCACAGATACGCAGTATTTT.

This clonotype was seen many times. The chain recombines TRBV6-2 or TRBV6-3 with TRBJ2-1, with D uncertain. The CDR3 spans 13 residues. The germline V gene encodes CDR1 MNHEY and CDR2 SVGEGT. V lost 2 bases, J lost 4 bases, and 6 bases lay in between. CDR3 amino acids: CASSYGGYNEQFF. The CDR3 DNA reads TGTGCCAGCAGTTACGGCGGTTACAATGAGCAGTTCTTC.

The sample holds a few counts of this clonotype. This CDR3 is CASSPTSGPGEQFF. The CDR3, as DNA: TGTGCCAGCAGCCCGACTAGCGGCCCAGGGGAGCAGTTCTTC. The chain has TRBV9 and TRBJ2-1; 9 nucleotides align to TRBD2. V lost 4 bases, J lost 10 bases, and 9 bases stayed unmatched. Germline CDR1 reads SGDLS; CDR2 reads YYNGEE. The CDR3 runs 14 residues. Together with reference TRBV9 and TRBJ2-1, the CDR3 gives the full variable domain: DSGVTQTPKHLITATGQRVTLRCSPRSGDLSVYWYQQSLDQGLQFLIQYYNGEERAKGNILERFSAQQFPDLHSELNLSSLELGDSALYFCASSPTSGPGEQFFGPGTRLTVL.